This TCR beta chain was documented in a study of T cell repertoires in cytomegalovirus infection. Study-level information: Well-studied HLA-B-restricted CMV epitopes were used in the study alongside recently identified HLA-C-restricted ones. An indication of both CMV infection and matching HLA type came from public TCR beta signatures.

TCRdb reprocessed the reads with MiXCR, giving one entry per CDR3 protein. The sample holds 640,000 or so distinct CDR3 sequences, about 30% seen once. V trimming: 5 bases; J trimming: 8 bases; junction bases outside the gene matches: 8. CDR3 length equals 15 residues. CDR1 MNHNY and CDR2 SVGAGI come from the germline V gene (reference sequence). Study-wide results and caveats: Predominance within the ex vivo response was attributable to HLA-C-restricted CMV-specific TCR beta clonotypes.

A few counts support this clonotype. The target antigen is unknown. The source is a human donor in good health (CMV status not recorded). Some clones in this sample may be carry-over from other donors' samples. The specimen comprised cultured PBMCs, sampled from culture after CMV antigen stimulation. The genes are TRBV6-6 and TRBJ1-6; 8 positions agree with TRBD1. In DNA, the CDR3 is TGTGCCAGCAGTACTCCGACAGGGGAGGATTCACCCCTCCACTTT. As protein: CASSTPTGEDSPLHF.